A single sample gave rise to the 31 T cell receptor beta chains below, sequenced in a study of T cells after yellow fever vaccination. TCRdb re-derived calls from the 5' RACE reads in MiXCR, one entry per CDR3 protein. Here the sample spans hundreds of thousands of distinct CDR3 sequences, roughly an eighth being singletons. The specimen was CD4+ T cells sorted from PBMCs, collected 15 days after the yellow fever booster vaccination. The receptors were gathered from a man younger than 35 who received the YFV17D yellow fever vaccine.

This chain joins TRBV7-2 and TRBJ1-4; 9 positions agree with TRBD1. This CDR3 contains 13 residues. Losses at the gene ends were 5 bases for V and 10 bases for J; bases not matched to a gene: 5. Per the germline V gene, CDR1 is SGHTA and CDR2 is FQGNSA. CDR3 sequence reads: CASSPGTGRKLFF. CDR3 in DNA: TGTGCCAGCAGCCCAGGGACAGGGCGAAAACTGTTTTTT. Complete variable domain (other parts from reference TRBV7-2 and TRBJ1-4): GAGVSQSPSNKVTEKGKDVELRCDPISGHTALYWYRQSLGQGLEFLIYFQGNSAPDKSGLPSDRFSAERTGGSVSTLTIQRTQQEDSAVYLCASSPGTGRKLFFGSGTQLSVL.

This clonotype was counted ten times or more. The V call is TRBV12-3 or TRBV12-4, the J call TRBJ2-7, with 10 bases aligning to TRBD1. Trimming removed 6 bases from V and 2 bases from J; junction bases left unmatched: 4. The CDR3 extends over 14 amino acids. CDR3 residues: CASSRGQGTYEQYF. DNA of the CDR3: TGTGCCAGCAGCCGGGGACAGGGGACCTACGAGCAGTACTTC.

In its sample, this clonotype was seen a few times. The rearrangement joins TRBV20-1 to TRBJ2-1; 8 bases are a match to TRBD2. The CDR3 is 13 amino acids. CDR1 is DFQATT, CDR2 SNEGSKA, per germline (reference sequence). V was clipped by 5 bases and J by 3 bases; unmatched bases: 3. The CDR3 is CSAPLADYNEQFF. DNA for the CDR3: TGCAGTGCTCCACTAGCGGACTACAATGAGCAGTTCTTC.

This clonotype was seen a few times. J is TRBJ2-7 and V is TRBV18; 7 bases match TRBD1. Per germline, CDR1 KGHSH and CDR2 LQKENI. The J segment lost 7 bases and the V segment lost 4 bases, leaving 7 bases of the junction unmatched. CDR3 length equals 13 residues. The CDR3 region has the DNA TGTGCCAGCTCACAGGGGGCGCAGAGGGAGCAGTACTTC. Translated: CASSQGAQREQYF.

This clonotype has more than one count but fewer than ten. The J gene is TRBJ2-2, the V gene TRBV10-3, with a tentative D call TRBD1 (6 bases). V was cut by 10 bases and J by 4 bases, with 13 bases left in between. The CDR3 loop spans 13 amino acids. From germline, CDR1 is ENHRY and CDR2 SYGVKD. This CDR3 is CATNREGTGELFF. CDR3 sequence (DNA): TGTGCCACCAACAGGGAAGGCACCGGGGAGCTGTTTTTT.

This clonotype was counted only a few times. This rearrangement joins TRBV24-1 to TRBJ1-3; D possibly corresponds to TRBD1 (6 bases). Germline V gene data show CDR1 as KGHDR and CDR2 as SFDVKD. The CDR3 sequence is 14 residues long. The germline V and J ends were trimmed by 5 bases and 1 base, with 8 bases remaining between them. In DNA, the CDR3 is TGTGCCACCAGTGGGACAGAATCTGGAAACACCATATATTTT. As protein: CATSGTESGNTIYF.

The V and J genes are TRBV3-1 and TRBJ2-3, with TRBD1 matching 12 bases. V lost 3 bases, J lost 4 bases, and 5 bases stayed unmatched. This CDR3 has 16 amino acids. Looked up from germline, CDR1 is LGHDT and CDR2 is YNNKEL (reference sequence). The CDR3 sequence: CASSHRDRGQPDTQYF. CDR3 nucleotides: TGTGCCAGCAGCCATCGGGACAGGGGGCAGCCAGATACGCAGTATTTT.

The rearrangement links TRBV6-5 to TRBJ1-1; no clear D gene. The CDR3 is made up of 15 amino acids. V was clipped by 2 bases and J by 0 bases, with 10 bases between them. CDR1 MNHEY and CDR2 SVGAGI come from the germline V gene. CDR3 nucleotide sequence: TGTGCCAGCAGTTACGACCTTCGGGTGAACACTGAAGCTTTCTTT. It is translated as CASSYDLRVNTEAFF.

The chain combines TRBV9 with TRBJ2-2, with D possibly being TRBD1 (6 bases). Deletions cut 3 bases from V and 1 base from J, with 16 bases between. This CDR3 region has 17 residues. Looked up from germline, CDR1 is SGDLS and CDR2 is YYNGEE. DNA of the CDR3: TGTGCCAGCAGCGCTCGACAGGCCGGGTGGAACACCGGGGAGCTGTTTTTT. Translation gives CASSARQAGWNTGELFF.

The rearrangement links TRBV5-1 to TRBJ1-2, with D perhaps matching TRBD1 (6 bases). Germline CDR1 is SGHRS and CDR2 is YFSETQ. CDR3 size: 13 residues. V lost 4 bases and J lost 4, with 11 bases in between. The CDR3: CASSPGQTYGYTF. The CDR3 DNA follows: TGCGCCAGCAGCCCCGGACAGACCTATGGCTACACCTTC.

This sequence joins TRBV20-1 and TRBJ2-3; the D gene is possibly TRBD1 (5 bases). CDR1 is DFQATT, CDR2 SNEGSKA, per germline (reference sequence). The length of the CDR3 is 15 residues. V dropped 0 bases and J dropped 0 bases, with 10 bases sitting between them. CDR3 sequence reads: CSARDWGTSTDTQYF. The CDR3 DNA is TGCAGTGCTAGAGATTGGGGCACTAGCACAGATACGCAGTATTTT.

The chain employs TRBV6-6 and TRBJ2-3, with D uncertain. The length of the CDR3 is 14 residues. V lost 8 bases and J 0 bases, leaving 12 bases between the germline ends. Germline CDR1 MNHNY, CDR2 SVGAGI (reference sequence). CDR3 amino acids: CASLGLSSTDTQYF. CDR3 DNA: TGTGCCAGCCTTGGGTTATCTAGCACAGATACGCAGTATTTT.

This sequence joins TRBV24-1 and TRBJ2-3; 8 bases are a match to TRBD2. The CDR3 runs to 17 residues. V gave up 4 bases and J gave up 0 bases; unmatched junction bases: 8. Germline V gene data show CDR1 as KGHDR and CDR2 as SFDVKD. CDR3 residues: CATSEGGLVRSTDTQYF. The CDR3, as DNA: TGTGCCACCAGTGAGGGGGGACTAGTCAGAAGCACAGATACGCAGTATTTT.

This clonotype has ten or more counts. The J gene is TRBJ1-5, the V gene TRBV20-1; D remains unclear. The V gene lost 3 bases and the J gene lost 1 base, with 7 bases spanning the gap. This CDR3 contains 13 residues. Germline CDR1 and CDR2: DFQATT and SNEGSKA (reference sequence). This CDR3 reads CSARSGSNQPQHF. The CDR3 DNA sequence: TGCAGTGCTAGGTCGGGGAGCAATCAGCCCCAGCATTTT.

This clonotype came up many times. The V gene is TRBV7-6, the J gene TRBJ2-5; 12 positions agree with TRBD2. The trim removed 5 bases at V and 4 bases at J, leaving 5 bases unmatched. Germline-derived CDR1 and CDR2 are SGHVS and FNYEAQ. This CDR3 has 15 amino acids. CDR3 in amino acids: CASSVTSGGTETQYF. The CDR3 DNA follows: TGTGCCAGCAGCGTGACTAGCGGGGGAACAGAGACCCAGTACTTC.

V usage is TRBV12-3 or TRBV12-4 and J usage is TRBJ2-7; D is uncertain. This CDR3 spans 12 amino acids. Trimming removed 6 bases from V and 5 bases from J, with 11 bases in between. CDR3 sequence: CASRYYGNEQYF. For the CDR3, the DNA is TGTGCCAGCAGGTATTACGGTAACGAGCAGTACTTC.

V gene TRBV11-3 combines with J gene TRBJ2-1, with TRBD1 matching 8 bases. V lost 4 bases to trimming and J lost 7 bases; unmatched junction nucleotides: 12. The germline V gene has CDR1 SGHNT and CDR2 YENEEA. The CDR3 extends over 16 amino acids. CDR3 amino acids: CASSSIDRGELNEQFF. CDR3 DNA sequence: TGTGCCAGCAGCTCCATCGACAGGGGTGAATTGAATGAGCAGTTCTTC.

The chain uses TRBV4-2 and TRBJ1-2; no firm D call. Between the trimmed V and J ends, which lost 0 bases and 3 bases, there was a span of 17 bases. The CDR3 runs to 17 residues. In germline, CDR1 is LGHNA, CDR2 YNFKEQ. The CDR3 protein is CASSQEVGSLTYYGYTF. The CDR3 bases are TGTGCCAGCAGCCAAGAGGTCGGGTCCCTTACTTACTATGGCTACACCTTC.

This clonotype has a handful of counts. This sequence joins TRBV7-2 and TRBJ1-4; unclear D gene. CDR3 length equals 15 residues. Germline assignment: CDR1 SGHTA and CDR2 FQGNSA. Trimming shortened V by 1 base and J by 3 bases, and 9 bases separated the two germline ends. DNA for the CDR3: TGTGCCAGCAGCTTAGTCGTGGCGGCTAATGAAAAACTGTTTTTT. Its protein product is CASSLVVAANEKLFF.

The J gene is TRBJ1-1, the V gene TRBV27, with unresolved D. Per germline, CDR1 MNHEY and CDR2 SMNVEV (reference sequence). V shed 4 bases and J shed 2 bases, with 8 bases lying between them. The CDR3 is made up of 13 amino acids. CDR3 protein: CASSSPSNTEAFF. The CDR3 DNA follows: TGTGCCAGCAGTTCCCCTAGTAACACTGAAGCTTTCTTT.

This clonotype showed up just a few times. V usage is TRBV4-2 and J usage is TRBJ2-7; the match to TRBD1 covers 10 bases. CDR3 length equals 15 residues. The trim removed 0 bases at V and 2 bases at J, leaving 1 base unmatched. Germline CDR1 LGHNA, CDR2 YNFKEQ. The CDR3 nucleotides are TGTGCCAGCAGCCAAGATGGGACAGGGGCCTACGAGCAGTACGTC. Protein sequence: CASSQDGTGAYEQYV.

Many counts were recorded for this clonotype. The chain recombines TRBV7-3 with TRBJ2-7; 15 bases match TRBD2. Germline lookup yields CDR1 SGHTA and CDR2 FQGTGA. J was trimmed by 3 bases and V by 1 base; bases with no gene match: 1. The CDR3 is 16 amino acids. The CDR3 here is CASSLKGLAGGYEQYV. The CDR3 coding sequence is TGTGCCAGCAGCTTAAAGGGACTAGCGGGGGGCTACGAGCAGTACGTC.

This clonotype was observed a few times. The DNA of the CDR3 is TGTGCCAGCGACAGGGAGGAAGGGACTGAAGCTTTCTTT. Its translation: CASDREEGTEAFF. The chain combines TRBV6-2 or TRBV6-3 with TRBJ1-1; TRBD1 matches 7 bases. Germline assignment: CDR1 MNHEY and CDR2 SVGEGT. V shed 8 bases, J shed 5 bases, and the junction held 8 bases outside the gene matches. CDR3 length equals 13 residues.

J is TRBJ1-4 and V is TRBV6-6; 9 nucleotides line up with TRBD1. The ends lost 4 bases at V and 3 bases at J; junction bases unmatched: 3. Germline V CDR1 and CDR2: MNHNY, SVGAGI (reference sequence). The CDR3 length is 15 residues. The CDR3 DNA reads TGTGCCAGCAGTTCACAGGGGGCCCCTAATGAAAAACTGTTTTTT. Translation: CASSSQGAPNEKLFF.

The chain combines TRBV7-2 with TRBJ2-6; the D is unclear. Germline CDR1 reads SGHTA; CDR2 reads FQGNSA. CDR3 length: 15 residues. V lost 4 bases and J 0 bases, leaving 7 bases between the germline ends. The CDR3 DNA is TGTGCCAGCAGCTCCCCCCGCTCTGGGGCCAACGTCCTGACTTTC. Its protein is CASSSPRSGANVLTF. Combining the CDR3 with reference TRBV7-2 and TRBJ2-6 gives the whole variable domain GAGVSQSPSNKVTEKGKDVELRCDPISGHTALYWYRQSLGQGLEFLIYFQGNSAPDKSGLPSDRFSAERTGGSVSTLTIQRTQQEDSAVYLCASSSPRSGANVLTFGAGSRLTVL.

This clonotype has just a few counts. The genes are TRBV7-9 and TRBJ2-1; no definite D call. The CDR3 length is 12 residues. V lost 2 bases and J lost 7, with 6 bases in between. Germline values: CDR1 SEHNR, CDR2 FQNEAQ (reference sequence). The CDR3 DNA sequence: TGTGCCAGCAGCTTATCCCAAAATGAGCAGTTCTTC. As protein: CASSLSQNEQFF.

This clonotype was seen ten or more times. This chain uses TRBV5-1 with TRBJ2-1; 9 nucleotides agree with TRBD1. J gave up 6 bases and V 5 bases, and 15 bases lay outside the gene matches. The germline CDR1 and CDR2 sequences are SGHRS and YFSETQ. The CDR3 is made up of 17 amino acids. The CDR3 reads CASRIPPGTGIRNEQFF. The CDR3 coding sequence is TGCGCCAGCAGAATCCCGCCCGGGACAGGGATTCGCAATGAGCAGTTCTTC.

This clonotype has at least ten counts. V is TRBV7-3 and J is TRBJ1-2; 9 bases align to TRBD1. This CDR3 is built from 13 residues. Germline V lookup: CDR1 SGHTA, CDR2 FQGTGA. J lost 8 bases, V lost 5 bases, and 6 bases had no gene match. The CDR3 coding sequence is TGTGCCAGCAGCCCGGGACAGGGATTAGGCTACACCTTC. Its protein is CASSPGQGLGYTF.

Only a few counts were recorded for this clonotype. This chain uses TRBV20-1 with TRBJ2-3; D remains unclear. Germline CDR1 reads DFQATT; CDR2 reads SNEGSKA (reference sequence). Deletions cut 7 bases from V and 4 bases from J, with 9 bases between. CDR3 length equals 11 residues. The CDR3 region is CSGWGADTQYF. CDR3 in DNA: TGCAGTGGTTGGGGTGCAGATACGCAGTATTTT.

The CDR3 sequence: CASSQGLFGQYNQPQHF. CDR3 DNA: TGCGCCAGCAGCCAAGGATTATTCGGACAGTACAATCAGCCCCAGCATTTT. The rearrangement joins TRBV4-1 to TRBJ1-5, with a possible D match to TRBD1 (6 bases). The V and J ends lost 1 base and 3 bases respectively, with 16 bases between them. Germline V CDR1 and CDR2: MGHRA, YSYEKL. The CDR3 runs 17 residues.

This clonotype was counted only a few times. This sequence joins TRBV7-8 and TRBJ1-5; D is possibly TRBD1 (6 bases). Germline-derived CDR1 and CDR2 are SGHVS and FQNEAQ. The V and J ends lost 4 bases and 5 bases respectively, with 24 bases between them. CDR3 length: 18 residues. CDR3 protein: CASSSPPVQGGTDQPQHF. CDR3 in DNA: TGTGCCAGCAGCTCCCCTCCAGTACAGGGAGGAACTGATCAGCCCCAGCATTTT.